This TCR beta chain is from a study of blood T cell repertoires in COVID-19. Measured with immunoSEQ multiplex PCR; TCRdb has only the in-frame clones, and not every one. The data show about 190,000 clones, 80% to 90% seen once. Between the trimmed V and J ends, which lost 5 bases and 3 bases, there was a span of 23 bases. Germline CDR1 is SEHNR and CDR2 is FQNEAQ (reference sequence). The CDR3 extends over 17 amino acids. The receptor was isolated from a man in his thirties or forties with acute or convalescent COVID-19. The sequencing input was peripheral blood. The gene calls are TRBV7-9 and TRBJ2-7, with D possibly matching TRBD1 (5 bases). This CDR3 reads CASSPTIDSLRLYEQYF. In DNA, the CDR3 is TGTGCCAGCAGCCCAACTATTGACAGCCTTCGGCTCTACGAGCAGTACTTC.